This TCR beta chain comes out of a study of blood T cell repertoires in COVID-19. Participants spanned ages roughly 18 to 90 years and resided in about two dozen US areas. The assay was immunoSEQ multiplex PCR, and TCRdb's table has in-frame clones only and misses some. The sample shows roughly 220,000 clones, around 80% of them seen only once. The CDR3 is 16 residues long. V was trimmed by 4 bases and J by 4 bases, leaving 19 bases between them. Germline V gene data show CDR1 as PRHDT and CDR2 as FYEKMQ (reference sequence). In this sample, this clone turned up once. This clonotype originated in a man aged 30 to 39 with acute COVID-19. The sequenced sample was PBMCs or T cells enriched from blood (not recorded which). The rearrangement uses TRBV13 and TRBJ1-2; no definite D call. CDR3 amino acids: CASSSPYRTEGYGYTF. The CDR3 bases are TGTGCCAGCAGCTCCCCATACCGGACCGAGGGCTATGGCTACACCTTC.